These 18 T cell receptor beta chains came from one sample sequenced in a study of T cells expressing NK-cell markers. TCRdb re-called the 5' RACE reads and catalogs CDR3 proteins one per entry, DNA excluded. In total, the table holds 300,000 to 500,000 distinct CDR3 sequences. The sample was blood T cells: a sorted CD56 or NKG2C T cell subset, CD4+ or CD8+ T cells, or bulk PBMC T cells (not recorded which). These receptor sequences come from a woman aged 50 to 65 in good health.

V is TRBV5-1 and J is TRBJ2-1. Germline V lookup: CDR1 SGHRS, CDR2 YFSETQ. The CDR3 sequence is 14 residues long. CDR3 sequence: CASSSDQLHNEQFF. The variable domain in full, completed from reference TRBV5-1 and TRBJ2-1, reads KAGVTQTPRYLIKTRGQQVTLSCSPISGHRSVSWYQQTPGQGLQFLFEYFSETQRNKGNFPGRFSGRQFSNSRSEMNVSTLELGDSALYLCASSSDQLHNEQFFGPGTRLTVL.

The gene calls are TRBV6-2 or TRBV6-3 and TRBJ2-7. The CDR3 covers 12 residues. Germline values: CDR1 MNHEY, CDR2 SVGEGT. The CDR3 protein is CASRGRPYEQYF.

J is TRBJ2-3 and V is TRBV4-1; TCRdb's D call of TRBD1 is untestable without DNA. This CDR3 is 15 amino acids long. CDR1 and CDR2 (germline): MGHRA, YSYEKL. The CDR3 spells CASKGLKRGTDTQYF.

The rearrangement links TRBV5-1 to TRBJ1-2; lacking DNA, the TRBD1 call made by TCRdb goes unchecked. Germline-derived CDR1 and CDR2 are SGHRS and YFSETQ. This CDR3 has 13 amino acids. CDR3 sequence: CASSLGQSYGYTF. Full variable domain (outside the CDR3, taken from reference TRBV5-1 and TRBJ1-2): KAGVTQTPRYLIKTRGQQVTLSCSPISGHRSVSWYQQTPGQGLQFLFEYFSETQRNKGNFPGRFSGRQFSNSRSEMNVSTLELGDSALYLCASSLGQSYGYTFGSGTRLTVV.

CDR3 amino acids: CASSVTSGTSPFNEQFF. The chain employs TRBV5-1 and TRBJ2-1; the TCRdb D gene call, TRBD2, has no DNA to confirm it. Germline assignment: CDR1 SGHRS and CDR2 YFSETQ. This CDR3 comprises 17 residues.

CDR3 amino acids: CASSLVVRDTQYF. The chain carries TRBV7-2 and TRBJ2-3. CDR1 and CDR2 (germline): SGHTA, FQGNSA. The CDR3 is 13 amino acids.

The chain links TRBV29-1 to TRBJ2-3; checking the TCRdb D call of TRBD1 is not possible without DNA. The germline CDR1 and CDR2 sequences are SQVTM and ANQGSEA. CDR3 size: 17 residues. The CDR3 reads CSVDSQGGSGLTDTQYF.

The chain employs TRBV7-9 and TRBJ2-1; the TCRdb D gene call, TRBD2, has no DNA to confirm it. This CDR3 region has 18 residues. Germline V gene lookup returns CDR1 SEHNR and CDR2 FQNEAQ (reference sequence). The CDR3: CASSPRVFQGGSYNEQFF.

This sequence joins TRBV29-1 and TRBJ2-5; TCRdb designates TRBD2, a call that cannot be tested without DNA. Germline V gene data show CDR1 as SQVTM and CDR2 as ANQGSEA. The CDR3 extends over 13 amino acids. The CDR3: CSTDEDSKATQYF.

The chain employs TRBV25-1 and TRBJ2-1; there is no DNA to check the TCRdb D call of TRBD1. This CDR3 has 12 amino acids. Germline CDR1 is MGHDK and CDR2 is SYGVNS. This CDR3 reads CASSEPGQQQFF. Variable domain in full (rest from reference TRBV25-1 and TRBJ2-1): EADIYQTPRYLVIGTGKKITLECSQTMGHDKMYWYQQDPGMELHLIHYSYGVNSTEKGDLSSESTVSRIRTEHFPLTLESARPSHTSQYLCASSEPGQQQFFGPGTRLTVL.

The V gene is TRBV18, the J gene TRBJ2-6; TCRdb's assignment of TRBD1 cannot be checked, as there is no DNA. Germline V lookup: CDR1 KGHSH, CDR2 LQKENI. This CDR3 is 16 amino acids long. CDR3 sequence reads: CASSLLDRAGANVLTF. Filled out from reference TRBV18 and TRBJ2-6, the complete variable domain reads NAGVMQNPRHLVRRRGQEARLRCSPMKGHSHVYWYRQLPEEGLKFMVYLQKENIIDESGMPKERFSAEFPKEGPSILRIQQVVRGDSAAYFCASSLLDRAGANVLTFGAGSRLTVL.

V is TRBV12-3 or TRBV12-4 and J is TRBJ1-5; the D call from TCRdb, TRBD1, cannot be confirmed without DNA. The CDR3 is 14 amino acids. The CDR3: CASRRDRAEQPQHF.

V and J are TRBV7-9 and TRBJ1-1; the D gene TCRdb calls, TRBD1, cannot be checked with no DNA. Per the germline V gene, CDR1 is SEHNR and CDR2 is FQNEAQ (reference sequence). The CDR3 runs 14 residues. CDR3: CASSLPGGIAEAFF.

This rearrangement joins TRBV20-1 to TRBJ2-7; TCRdb returns TRBD1, unconfirmable since there is no DNA. There are 14 residues in the CDR3. CDR1 is DFQATT, CDR2 SNEGSKA, per germline (reference sequence). CDR3 in amino acids: CSARIGVAWGEQYF.

The rearrangement links TRBV10-1 to TRBJ2-1; TCRdb's D gene call, TRBD2, goes unchecked for lack of DNA. Looked up from germline, CDR1 is WNHNN and CDR2 is SYGVQD (reference sequence). The CDR3 has 12 amino acids. CDR3 in amino acids: CASSEWDYRQFF.

This chain connects TRBV5-1 to TRBJ2-3; TCRdb's assignment of TRBD2 cannot be checked, as there is no DNA. The V gene's germline CDR1 is SGHRS and CDR2 YFSETQ. This CDR3 has 16 residues. CDR3 loop: CASSSGLAGVPDTQYF.

The CDR3 region is CATSDPLSGRAPNEQFF. The chain links TRBV24-1 to TRBJ2-1; the D call from TCRdb, TRBD2, cannot be confirmed without DNA. From germline, CDR1 is KGHDR and CDR2 SFDVKD. The CDR3 totals 17 residues.

This chain joins TRBV29-1 and TRBJ2-7; TCRdb returns TRBD2, unconfirmable since there is no DNA. Germline V gene sequence: CDR1 SQVTM, CDR2 ANQGSEA. This CDR3 has 13 residues. This CDR3 is CSAETSGYYEQYF.